The 30 T cell receptor beta chains listed next were all sequenced from one sample in a study of cytomegalovirus exposure and HLA in healthy donors. The PCR contained 60 Vbeta and 13 Jbeta primers. The repertoire was sequenced with immunoSEQ multiplex PCR; TCRdb's copy has only in-frame clones and lacks some. The sample table sets out more than 130,000 clones. Specimen: PBMCs. The receptors were sampled from a man between 40 and 49 years old in good health and CMV-seronegative.

The rearrangement links TRBV10-3 to TRBJ1-1; D is unclear. The CDR3 totals 17 residues. Germline V gene sequence: CDR1 ENHRY, CDR2 SYGVKD. V gave up 0 bases and J gave up 4 bases, with 18 bases separating them. CDR3 protein: CAISESQRPARGTEAFF. The DNA for the CDR3 is TGTGCCATCAGTGAGTCACAGCGGCCGGCGCGAGGCACTGAAGCTTTCTTT.

The DNA for the CDR3 is TGCGCCAGCAGGCCCACCGACAGGGGGAGCTCCTATAATTCACCCCTCCACTTT. This codes for CASRPTDRGSSYNSPLHF. This rearrangement joins TRBV4-1 to TRBJ1-6; 9 bases are a match to TRBD1. V lost 6 bases, J lost 0 bases, and 9 bases stayed unmatched. CDR1 is MGHRA and CDR2 is YSYEKL in the germline V gene. CDR3 length equals 18 residues.

The gene calls are TRBV5-6 and TRBJ2-3, with TRBD2 identical over 12 bases. This CDR3 is built from 15 residues. With V trimmed by 2 bases and J by 10 bases, 8 bases remained unmatched. The V gene's germline CDR1 is SGHDT and CDR2 YYEEEE. In DNA, the CDR3 is TGTGCCAGCAGCTTTCTAGCGGGGGGGCGTGGTGCGCAGTATTTT. Translated: CASSFLAGGRGAQYF.

This chain connects TRBV28 to TRBJ2-7; D is perhaps TRBD1 (6 bases). Between the trimmed V and J ends, which lost 6 bases and 7 bases, there was a span of 16 bases. Germline V gene data show CDR1 as MDHEN and CDR2 as SYDVKM. The CDR3 is 13 residues long. Here the CDR3 reads CASSYRQAGEQYF. In DNA, the CDR3 is TGTGCCAGCAGCTACCGACAGGCAGGAGAGCAGTACTTC.

The chain links TRBV5-1 to TRBJ2-7, with TRBD1 matching over 8 bases. In germline, CDR1 is SGHRS, CDR2 YFSETQ. J lost 2 bases, V lost 3 bases, and 10 bases had no gene match. CDR3 length equals 16 residues. DNA for the CDR3: TGCGCCAGCAGCTCTGACCGGGACAGGAGTACCTACGAGCAGTACTTC. This encodes CASSSDRDRSTYEQYF.

The J gene is TRBJ1-5, the V gene TRBV6-6; no clear D gene. V lost 4 bases and J 4 bases, leaving 11 bases between the germline ends. The germline CDR1 and CDR2 sequences are MNHNY and SVGAGI (reference sequence). This CDR3 spans 14 amino acids. The CDR3, as DNA: TGTGCCAGCAGTTCCCCGACACATAATCAGCCCCAGCATTTT. Translation: CASSSPTHNQPQHF.

The rearrangement links TRBV4-3 to TRBJ2-7, with 9 positions matching TRBD1. The CDR3 totals 17 residues. V was clipped by 4 bases and J by 1 base; unmatched bases: 11. Germline V gene sequence: CDR1 LGHNA, CDR2 YSLEER. CDR3 nucleotide sequence: TGCGCCAGCAGCCGAATGGATGGGACAGGGTTATCCTACGAGCAGTACTTC. It codes for CASSRMDGTGLSYEQYF.

The rearrangement links TRBV28 to TRBJ1-2; D not resolved. Germline CDR1 reads MDHEN; CDR2 reads SYDVKM. The CDR3 contains 14 residues. V lost 4 bases to trimming and J lost 8 bases, with 17 bases between them. The CDR3 here is CASSSPPGTQGYTF. The DNA of the CDR3 is TGTGCCAGCAGTTCCCCCCCGGGAACCCAAGGCTACACCTTC.

The genes are TRBV4-3 and TRBJ2-7, with D perhaps matching TRBD2 (5 bases). The CDR3 contains 19 residues. Germline CDR1 reads LGHNA; CDR2 reads YSLEER. V dropped 0 bases and J dropped 0 bases, with 21 bases sitting between them. CDR3 protein: CASSQDLSVGSSLSYEQYF. The DNA of the CDR3 is TGCGCCAGCAGCCAAGATCTATCAGTGGGGAGTTCACTCTCCTACGAGCAGTACTTC.

This chain links TRBV10-3 with TRBJ1-2; TRBD1 is a possible D gene (5 bases). Between the trimmed V and J ends, which lost 0 bases and 5 bases, there was a span of 13 bases. CDR1 is ENHRY, CDR2 SYGVKD, per germline. This CDR3 is built from 15 residues. For the CDR3, the DNA is TGTGCCATCAGTGAGTCTGACAGTAAGGGGTATGGCTACACCTTC. Translation: CAISESDSKGYGYTF.

The genes are TRBV5-1 and TRBJ2-5; 9 bases line up with TRBD2. CDR1 SGHRS and CDR2 YFSETQ come from the germline V gene. V lost 0 bases and J lost 2; bases outside the gene matches: 5. CDR3 length: 16 amino acids. CDR3 DNA: TGCGCCAGCAGCTTGGTCGGGCGGGGGGGACAAGAGACCCAGTACTTC. Translating it yields CASSLVGRGGQETQYF.

V usage is TRBV5-4 and J usage is TRBJ1-2, with TRBD1 matching over 9 bases. After removal of 4 bases from V and 9 bases from J, the junction contained 7 bases not matched to a gene. This CDR3 spans 13 amino acids. Germline V CDR1 and CDR2: SGHNT, YYREEE (reference sequence). In DNA, the CDR3 is TGTGCCAGCAGCCAACAGGGGGCTTTTAGCTACACCTTC. Protein product: CASSQQGAFSYTF.

The chain couples TRBV6-5 to TRBJ2-7; 9 nucleotides match TRBD1. This CDR3 comprises 15 residues. Germline CDR1 is MNHEY and CDR2 is SVGAGI. V trimming: 0 bases; J trimming: 4 bases; junction bases outside the gene matches: 4. CDR3 sequence: CASSYSGTGQYEQYF. The CDR3 DNA reads as TGTGCCAGCAGTTACTCTGGGACAGGGCAATACGAGCAGTACTTC.

This chain joins TRBV10-2 and TRBJ1-1; 10 nucleotides agree with TRBD1. V was pared by 3 bases and J by 5 bases, with 6 bases of the junction left unmatched. The germline V gene has CDR1 WSHSY and CDR2 SAAADI. This CDR3 comprises 15 residues. CDR3 residues: CASSDPGTGVTEAFF. The CDR3 DNA reads TGCGCCAGCAGTGATCCCGGGACAGGGGTGACTGAAGCTTTCTTT.

The chain is built from TRBV7-3 and TRBJ2-5; 15 bases fit TRBD2. V shed 5 bases, J shed 5 bases, and the junction held 6 bases outside the gene matches. Germline CDR1 SGHTA, CDR2 FQGTGA. The CDR3 covers 16 residues. CDR3 loop: CASSRTSGGAGETQYF. CDR3 nucleotides: TGTGCCAGCAGCCGGACTAGCGGGGGGGCCGGGGAGACCCAGTACTTC. Looking up the rest from reference TRBV7-3 and TRBJ2-5 gives the full variable domain: GAGVSQTPSNKVTEKGKYVELRCDPISGHTALYWYRQSLGQGPEFLIYFQGTGAADDSGLPNDRFFAVRPEGSVSTLKIQRTERGDSAVYLCASSRTSGGAGETQYFGPGTRLLVL.

The chain combines TRBV7-2 with TRBJ2-1, with 7 bases lining up with TRBD2. The length of the CDR3 is 14 residues. CDR1 and CDR2 (germline): SGHTA, FQGNSA. Losses at the gene ends were 1 base for V and 10 bases for J; bases not matched to a gene: 7. This chain's CDR3 is CASSLGVDGGEQFF. DNA for the CDR3: TGTGCCAGCAGCTTAGGCGTAGACGGGGGGGAGCAGTTCTTC.

The chain carries TRBV7-3 and TRBJ2-5; 7 bases map to TRBD2. This CDR3 contains 15 residues. The ends lost 8 bases at V and 3 bases at J; junction bases unmatched: 12. From germline, CDR1 is SGHTA and CDR2 FQGTGA. CDR3 loop: CASSTSGRVEETQYF. In DNA form, the CDR3 reads TGTGCCAGCTCCACTTCAGGGAGGGTTGAAGAGACCCAGTACTTC.

This chain connects TRBV7-2 to TRBJ1-2; D remains unclear. CDR3 size: 14 residues. Germline assignment: CDR1 SGHTA and CDR2 FQGNSA. The V gene lost 9 bases and the J gene lost 2 bases, with 16 bases spanning the gap. CDR3 amino acids: CASTLLKENYGYTF. CDR3 coding DNA: TGTGCCAGTACTTTGCTGAAGGAGAACTATGGCTACACCTTC.

The chain recombines TRBV7-6 with TRBJ2-1, with TRBD2 identical over 13 bases. Germline CDR1 SGHVS, CDR2 FNYEAQ. CDR3 length equals 15 residues. The V and J ends lost 5 bases and 7 bases, in that order; junction bases with no gene match: 5. CDR3 loop: CASSTGLAGVNEQFF. The CDR3 DNA reads TGTGCCAGCAGCACTGGACTAGCGGGGGTGAATGAGCAGTTCTTC.

This chain connects TRBV27 to TRBJ1-1; 7 positions agree with TRBD1. The germline V gene encodes CDR1 MNHEY and CDR2 SMNVEV (reference sequence). The CDR3 spans 14 residues. The junction had 7 bases not matched to a gene; V was cut back by 5 bases and J by 4 bases. Here the CDR3 DNA reads TGTGCCAGCAGTCCGACAGGGATCGGCACTGAAGCTTTCTTT. Protein product: CASSPTGIGTEAFF.

The V and J genes are TRBV9 and TRBJ2-6; no firm D call. The CDR3 runs to 16 residues. V was pared by 3 bases and J by 0 bases, with 10 bases between. CDR1 is SGDLS, CDR2 YYNGEE, per germline. The CDR3 spells CASSERLRSGANVLTF. For the CDR3, the DNA is TGTGCCAGCAGCGAACGACTCCGCTCTGGGGCCAACGTCCTGACTTTC.

The J gene is TRBJ2-1, the V gene TRBV4-2, with 8 bases identical to TRBD2. V lost 1 base, J lost 7 bases, and 9 bases stayed unmatched. CDR3 length: 16 amino acids. Germline V gives CDR1 LGHNA, CDR2 YNFKEQ. The chain's CDR3 is CASSQVGAGGLNEQFF. CDR3 nucleotide sequence: TGTGCCAGCAGCCAAGTTGGGGCGGGGGGCCTTAATGAGCAGTTCTTC.

The chain uses TRBV7-9 and TRBJ1-1; 8 bases agree with TRBD1. Looked up from germline, CDR1 is SEHNR and CDR2 is FQNEAQ (reference sequence). This CDR3 has 15 residues. V lost 5 bases, J lost 2 bases, and 7 bases stayed unmatched. The CDR3 loop is CASSDRGTGNTEAFF. Written as DNA, the CDR3 is TGTGCCAGCAGCGACCGCGGGACAGGCAACACTGAAGCTTTCTTT.

The rearrangement uses TRBV11-2 and TRBJ2-5; TRBD1 is a possible D gene (5 bases). The ends were cut back, 8 bases at V and 3 bases at J, with 10 bases in the middle. Germline CDR1 reads SGHAT; CDR2 reads FQNNGV. The length of the CDR3 is 12 residues. CDR3 protein: CASHKGEETQYF. As DNA, the CDR3 is TGTGCCAGCCACAAAGGGGAAGAGACCCAGTACTTC.

CDR3 sequence (DNA): TGCAGCGTTGGGGGCCTACTTGGAAACACCATATATTTT. Encoded protein: CSVGGLLGNTIYF. The chain uses TRBV29-1 and TRBJ1-3, with D perhaps matching TRBD1 (5 bases). The germline gives CDR1 SQVTM, CDR2 ANQGSEA. V dropped 4 bases and J dropped 3 bases, with 10 bases sitting between them. The CDR3 runs 13 residues. The variable domain in full, completed from reference TRBV29-1 and TRBJ1-3, reads SAVISQKPSRDICQRGTSLTIQCQVDSQVTMMFWYRQQPGQSLTLIATANQGSEATYESGFVIDKFPISRPNLTFSTLTVSNMSPEDSSIYLCSVGGLLGNTIYFGEGSWLTVV.

The chain is built from TRBV10-3 and TRBJ2-3, with 7 bases lining up with TRBD1. The CDR3 sequence is 15 residues long. V gave up 6 bases and J gave up 5 bases; unmatched junction bases: 11. Germline V gives CDR1 ENHRY, CDR2 SYGVKD. The CDR3 loop is CAIRTRGGRGDTQYF. The DNA for the CDR3 is TGTGCCATCAGAACTAGAGGGGGCCGGGGAGATACGCAGTATTTT.

This rearrangement joins TRBV19 to TRBJ2-7; TRBD1 aligns across 8 bases. The CDR3 is 16 residues long. The J segment lost 5 bases and the V segment lost 5 bases, leaving 14 bases of the junction unmatched. CDR1 is LNHDA and CDR2 is SQIVND in the germline V gene (reference sequence). The CDR3 nucleotides are TGTGCCAGTAGTCGAATTGGACAGGGAGATGTCGACGAGCAGTACTTC. The encoded protein is CASSRIGQGDVDEQYF.

This rearrangement joins TRBV19 to TRBJ2-7; TRBD1 might be the D (5 bases). This CDR3 is built from 14 residues. Looked up from germline, CDR1 is LNHDA and CDR2 is SQIVND (reference sequence). Trimming took off 4 bases at V and 0 bases at J, with 10 bases between the two ends. CDR3 loop: CASSKATDSYEQYF. In DNA form, the CDR3 reads TGTGCCAGTAGTAAAGCGACAGACTCCTACGAGCAGTACTTC.

This rearrangement joins TRBV6-1 to TRBJ2-3; TRBD2 aligns across 14 bases. Germline V gene data show CDR1 as MNHNS and CDR2 as SASEGT. The CDR3 totals 16 residues. J was trimmed by 1 base and V by 4 bases; bases with no gene match: 1. The CDR3 is CASSGGLAGGTDTQYF. As DNA, the CDR3 is TGTGCCAGCAGTGGGGGACTAGCGGGGGGCACAGATACGCAGTATTTT.

V gene TRBV5-1 combines with J gene TRBJ1-1, with D perhaps matching TRBD1 (6 bases). CDR3 length: 15 amino acids. Germline loops: CDR1 SGHRS, CDR2 YFSETQ. Trimming removed 2 bases from V and 7 bases from J, with 18 bases in between. CDR3 bases: TGCGCCAGCAGCTTTTACAGCGGGGGCAGGTATGAAGCTTTCTTT. Its protein is CASSFYSGGRYEAFF.